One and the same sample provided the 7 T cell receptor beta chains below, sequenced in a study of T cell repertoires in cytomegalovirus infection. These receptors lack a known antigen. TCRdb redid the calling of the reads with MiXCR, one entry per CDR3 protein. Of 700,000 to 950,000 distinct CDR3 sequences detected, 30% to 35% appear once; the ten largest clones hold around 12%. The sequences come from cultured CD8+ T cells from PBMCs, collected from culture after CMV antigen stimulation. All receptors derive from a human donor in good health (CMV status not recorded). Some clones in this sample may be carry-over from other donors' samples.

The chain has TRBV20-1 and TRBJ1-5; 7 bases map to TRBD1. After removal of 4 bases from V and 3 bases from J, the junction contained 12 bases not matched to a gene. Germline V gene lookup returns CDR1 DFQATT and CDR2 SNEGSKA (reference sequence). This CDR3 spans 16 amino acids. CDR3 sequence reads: CSATTDRVSSNQPQHF. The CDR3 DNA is TGCAGTGCTACAACCGACAGGGTCTCTTCCAATCAGCCCCAGCATTTT.

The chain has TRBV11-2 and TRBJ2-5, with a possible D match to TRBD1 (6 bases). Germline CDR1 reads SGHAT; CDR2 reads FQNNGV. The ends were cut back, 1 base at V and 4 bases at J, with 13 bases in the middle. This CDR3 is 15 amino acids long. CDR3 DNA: TGTGCCAGCAGCTTAGCGCCGTCAGGGGTAGAGACCCAGTACTTC. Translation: CASSLAPSGVETQYF.

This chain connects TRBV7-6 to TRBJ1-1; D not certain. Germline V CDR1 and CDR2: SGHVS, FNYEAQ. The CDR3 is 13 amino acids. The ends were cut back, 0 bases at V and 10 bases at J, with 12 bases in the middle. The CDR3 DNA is TGTGCCAGCAGCTTAGCACTCCAAGCGGGAGCTTTCTTT. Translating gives CASSLALQAGAFF. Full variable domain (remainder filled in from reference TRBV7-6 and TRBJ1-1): GAGVSQSPRYKVTKRGQDVALRCDPISGHVSLYWYRQALGQGPEFLTYFNYEAQQDKSGLPNDRFSAERPEGSISTLTIQRTEQRDSAMYRCASSLALQAGAFFGQGTRLTVV.

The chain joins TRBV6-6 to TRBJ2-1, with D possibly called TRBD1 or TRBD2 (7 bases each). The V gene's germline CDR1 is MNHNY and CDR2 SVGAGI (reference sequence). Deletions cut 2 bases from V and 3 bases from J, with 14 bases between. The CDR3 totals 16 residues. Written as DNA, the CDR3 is TGTGCCAGCAGTTACCGAGACAGGGAGGGCTACAATGAGCAGTTCTTC. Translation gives CASSYRDREGYNEQFF.

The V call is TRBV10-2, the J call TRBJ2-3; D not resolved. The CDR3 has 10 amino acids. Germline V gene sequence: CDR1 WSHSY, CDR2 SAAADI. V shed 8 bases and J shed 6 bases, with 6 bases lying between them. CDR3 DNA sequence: TGCGCCAGCTTGAGTGATACGCAGTATTTT. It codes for CASLSDTQYF.

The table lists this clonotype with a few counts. CDR3 sequence (DNA): TGTGCCAGCAGCCCCCTTTCCAGCGCCGAGCAGTACTTC. The encoded protein is CASSPLSSAEQYF. The V and J genes are TRBV27 and TRBJ2-7; no reliable D call. CDR1 and CDR2 from the germline V gene are MNHEY and SMNVEV (reference sequence). V lost 6 bases, J lost 6 bases, and 15 bases lay in between. The CDR3 runs to 13 residues.

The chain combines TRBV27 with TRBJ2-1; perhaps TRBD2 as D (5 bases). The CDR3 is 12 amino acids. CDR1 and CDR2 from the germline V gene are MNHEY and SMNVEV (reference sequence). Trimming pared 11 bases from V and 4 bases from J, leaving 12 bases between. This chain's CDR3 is CASGSGYNEQFF. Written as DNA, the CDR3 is TGTGCCTCCGGGTCGGGGTACAATGAGCAGTTCTTC.